This T cell receptor beta chain is from a study of glioma-infiltrating T cells after dendritic cell vaccination (dated by TCRdb to 2016 to 2018). About the investigation overall: The cohort included some 15 glioblastoma patients drawn from Phase I and II dendritic cell vaccination trials, of whom 9 were newly diagnosed and 6 had recurrent disease. TCR sequencing metrics, including TIL content and tumor-blood repertoire overlap, were correlated with survival after dendritic cell vaccination. The vaccine was prepared from monocyte-derived dendritic cells that were cultured for around 7 days with IL-4 and GM-CSF and then pulsed overnight with autologous tumor lysate. Three intradermal dendritic cell vaccine injections were administered to patients at biweekly intervals in the arm below the axilla. Autologous tumor lysate-pulsed dendritic cell vaccination was administered to the patients between the early 2000s and the early 2010s. In glioblastoma patients vaccinated with dendritic cells, deep sequencing of TCR beta CDR3 regions served to measure the amount of tumor-infiltrating lymphocytes and to compare repertoires between tumor and blood. The investigation overall reported the following: TCR clonality showed no direct relationship with survival, which suggests that a diverse polyclonal response may be important. The cohort was small and heterogeneous, few patients had complete blood and tumor sets, and even fewer had initial-recurrent tumor pairs. Longer time to progression and overall survival after dendritic cell vaccination were predicted by higher estimated pretreatment TIL content. The three-group TCR overlap response model was described as speculative and requiring prospective validation.

For CDR1 and CDR2, the germline V gene lists SGHTS and YDEGEE. V has 5 bases trimmed and J has 1 base trimmed; junction bases matching no gene number 4. Taken from cysteine to phenylalanine, the CDR3 has 14 residues. Here the CDR3 DNA is all that survives: 42 bases in frame from base 1. Comments on this clone: Its antigen remains undetermined. Base qualities are missing; no much larger clone stands one base away.

Using the immunoSEQ assay, TCRB CDR3 regions were amplified from roughly 1.8 micrograms of genomic DNA, or from all available DNA when less than that was on hand. For multiplex PCR, 60 forward primers for TCR V beta segments and 13 reverse primers for J beta segments were used. To estimate reads per starting template, synthetic control templates were spiked into each sample at limiting dilution. Sequencing produced 87 bp reads on the Illumina HiSeq System. On the study's bioinformatics: PCR and sequencing errors were removed by a nearest neighbor algorithm that merged closely related sequences. TCR overlap was measured as the percentage of unique tumor TCR beta sequences also present in the same patient's peripheral blood. Imported from immuneACCESS, the table was reduced by TCRdb to in-frame sequences with V and J called. These copies leave out some clones; in studies compared against another copy, an unresolved V gene accounts for under half, and the cause of the remainder is not known. That table is the source of V, J and clone size, and D and trimming were worked out from the DNA. For this sample there are about 99,000 clones; 75% to 90% appear just once. 5.4% of the sample is held by the ten biggest clonotypes.

Per the publication, the time point label means: after dendritic cell vaccination, including at tumor progression/relapse. To be selected, patients needed enough residual fresh-frozen tumor tissue and more than two years of available survival data. None of the glioblastoma patients carried an isocitrate dehydrogenase mutation, although molecular status otherwise varied. PBMC collection took place before vaccination, two weeks after the third vaccination, and at tumor progression if progression occurred. The Qiagen DNeasy Blood extraction Kit was used to extract genomic DNA. The chain uses TRBV5-8 and TRBJ2-3; the junction holds 7 bases that match TRBD2. This receptor was obtained from a human donor with glioblastoma. This sample comprised blood, obtained after dendritic cell vaccination. In nucleotide form, the sequence is TGTGCCAGCAGACGACGGGGGGGCACAGATACGCAGTATTTT. Its translation is CASRRRGGTDTQYF.